This entry lists 20 T cell receptor beta chains sequenced from one sample in a study of T cell changes during pregnancy in multiple sclerosis. Here immunoSEQ multiplex PCR was the method, and the copy in TCRdb shows in-frame clones only, minus some. The table has 100,000 or so clones, 91% seen once. Sample: peripheral blood, taken in the second trimester of pregnancy. The receptors stem from a female donor with multiple sclerosis, enrolled in a pregnancy study.

CDR3 bases: TGTGCCAGCAGCCCCCGGGACAGGGTAGGCGAGCAGTACTTC. Protein: CASSPRDRVGEQYF. The chain has TRBV21-1 and TRBJ2-7; the D call TRBD1 from the table was never checked on the DNA. TRBV21-1 is a pseudogene segment. The CDR3 covers 14 residues.

The chain couples TRBV11-1 to TRBJ2-5, with 11 nucleotides matching TRBD2. This CDR3 spans 16 amino acids. Germline values: CDR1 SGHAT, CDR2 FQDESV (reference sequence). V shed 4 bases, J shed 3 bases, and the junction held 7 bases outside the gene matches. The CDR3 sequence: CASSSTLAGVKETQYF. The CDR3 coding sequence is TGTGCCAGCAGCTCGACACTAGCGGGAGTAAAAGAGACCCAGTACTTC.

This chain links TRBV19 with TRBJ1-1; a weak D match, TRBD1 (6 bases). CDR3 length: 13 amino acids. Germline CDR1 LNHDA, CDR2 SQIVND (reference sequence). V was trimmed by 7 bases and J by 0 bases, leaving 9 bases between them. The CDR3 reads CASNHRVNTEAFF. The CDR3 bases are TGTGCCAGTAATCACAGGGTGAACACTGAAGCTTTCTTT.

The rearrangement links TRBV30 to TRBJ1-2; TRBD1 might be the D (6 bases). The CDR3 extends over 13 amino acids. Trimming took 6 bases from V and 5 from J, leaving 16 bases between them. Germline V gene lookup returns CDR1 GTSNPN and CDR2 SVGIG (reference sequence). Here the CDR3 reads CACEPDSSYGYTF. CDR3 in DNA: TGTGCCTGTGAGCCGGACAGTTCGTATGGCTACACCTTC.

The CDR3 DNA sequence: TGTGCCAGCAGCCGGGACAGGGCGAACACCGGGGAGCTGTTTTTT. It codes for CASSRDRANTGELFF. The rearrangement uses TRBV27 and TRBJ2-2; 9 nucleotides line up with TRBD1. The CDR3 length is 15 residues. The J segment lost 0 bases and the V segment lost 6 bases, leaving 2 bases of the junction unmatched. From germline, CDR1 is MNHEY and CDR2 SMNVEV (reference sequence).

This clone appeared once. This rearrangement joins TRBV4-3 to TRBJ2-1, with 11 positions matching TRBD2. CDR3 size: 16 residues. Germline V gene data show CDR1 as LGHNA and CDR2 as YSLEER. The trim removed 0 bases at V and 6 bases at J, leaving 4 bases unmatched. The CDR3: CASSQEGTSGVNEQFF. The CDR3 coding sequence is TGCGCCAGCAGCCAAGAAGGGACTAGCGGCGTCAATGAGCAGTTCTTC.

The DNA of the CDR3 is TGTGCCAGCAGCTTAGGGGGACTAGCGGGAGATACGCAGTATTTT. Protein product: CASSLGGLAGDTQYF. The rearrangement uses TRBV7-2 and TRBJ2-3; TRBD2 matches at 12 bases. This CDR3 region has 15 residues. The ends lost 1 base at V and 5 bases at J; junction bases unmatched: 1. Germline V gene sequence: CDR1 SGHTA, CDR2 FQGNSA.

This clone was seen a single time. This chain joins TRBV5-1 and TRBJ2-1; 10 nucleotides match TRBD1. The trim removed 3 bases at V and 6 bases at J, leaving 9 bases unmatched. CDR1 is SGHRS, CDR2 YFSETQ, per germline. The CDR3 runs 16 residues. CDR3 nucleotides: TGCGCCAGCAGCTACGACAGGGGGCTATTGAGCAATGAGCAGTTCTTC. As protein: CASSYDRGLLSNEQFF.

The chain joins TRBV6-5 to TRBJ2-7; D is unclear. The CDR3 is made up of 11 amino acids. Trimming cost V 5 bases and J 4 bases, with 6 bases left between them. Germline V gives CDR1 MNHEY, CDR2 SVGAGI. CDR3 sequence reads: CASSLGYEQYF. CDR3 in DNA: TGTGCCAGCAGTCTCGGTTACGAGCAGTACTTC.

A remark on this clone: The sample carries other DNA sequences with the same CDR3. This chain links TRBV5-1 with TRBJ2-2, with 8 nucleotides matching TRBD2. Germline V gene lookup returns CDR1 SGHRS and CDR2 YFSETQ. The J segment lost 4 bases and the V segment lost 3 bases, leaving 5 bases of the junction unmatched. The CDR3 consists of 15 residues. The CDR3 spells CASSSGLAGTGELFF. CDR3 DNA sequence: TGCGCCAGCAGCTCAGGACTAGCAGGCACCGGGGAGCTGTTTTTT.

The rearrangement uses TRBV28 and TRBJ1-4, with 8 bases lining up with TRBD1. V lost 4 bases, J lost 5 bases, and 6 bases stayed unmatched. The CDR3 spans 15 residues. The V gene's germline CDR1 is MDHEN and CDR2 SYDVKM. CDR3 sequence reads: CASSSSQGGNEKLFF. The CDR3 DNA reads TGTGCCAGCAGTTCATCACAGGGGGGCAATGAAAAACTGTTTTTT.

The V call is TRBV18, the J call TRBJ2-5; possibly TRBD2 for D (6 bases). CDR1 and CDR2 (germline): KGHSH, LQKENI. CDR3 length: 16 residues. V lost 5 bases and J lost 2, with 18 bases in between. The CDR3 region is CASSSFSGRGQETQYF. CDR3 DNA sequence: TGTGCCAGCTCAAGTTTTTCCGGGAGAGGACAAGAGACCCAGTACTTC.

This chain uses TRBV11-1 with TRBJ1-1, with D unclear. This CDR3 has 13 amino acids. Trimming removed 1 base at V and 0 bases at J, with 3 bases between. Germline CDR1 SGHAT, CDR2 FQDESV (reference sequence). The DNA for the CDR3 is TGTGCCAGCAGCTTAGGAGTGAACACTGAAGCTTTCTTT. Translation gives CASSLGVNTEAFF.

The J gene is TRBJ1-1, the V gene TRBV5-1; D is possibly TRBD1 (6 bases). This CDR3 region has 14 residues. Trimming took 4 bases from V and 0 from J, leaving 10 bases between them. Germline CDR1 and CDR2: SGHRS and YFSETQ. The CDR3 DNA sequence: TGCGCCAGCAGCGGTACAGGGTTGAACACTGAAGCTTTCTTT. Protein sequence: CASSGTGLNTEAFF.

The genes are TRBV28 and TRBJ1-5; maybe TRBD1 (5 bases). CDR1 and CDR2 (germline): MDHEN, SYDVKM. With 8 bases removed from V and 2 bases from J, the gap between germline ends came to 10 bases. The CDR3 consists of 13 residues. CDR3 sequence: CASEGQRNQPQHF. The CDR3 coding sequence is TGTGCCAGCGAAGGACAACGCAATCAGCCCCAGCATTTT.

J is TRBJ1-3 and V is TRBV2; no definite D call. V was clipped by 7 bases and J by 0 bases, with 16 bases between them. The CDR3 is made up of 16 amino acids. Germline lookup yields CDR1 SNHLY and CDR2 FYNNEI. CDR3 nucleotides: TGTGCCAGCAACGCCCCCTCTGTGAGCTCTGGAAACACCATATATTTT. It translates to CASNAPSVSSGNTIYF.

The gene calls are TRBV6-7 and TRBJ1-5; the D gene is possibly TRBD1 (5 bases). TRBV6-7 is reported as an ORF; its role is uncertain. CDR3 size: 13 residues. V lost 4 bases and J lost 13, with 17 bases in between. The CDR3 here is CASSSPGTCPQHF. The CDR3 DNA sequence: TGTGCCAGCAGTTCTCCCGGGACTTGCCCTCAGCATTTT.

The CDR3 coding sequence is TGTGCCAGCAGTTTAAGTTCCGGGACAGGGGGCGCAAAGTTGAATGGCTACACCTTC. It translates to CASSLSSGTGGAKLNGYTF. The chain couples TRBV28 to TRBJ1-2; 12 nucleotides agree with TRBD1. V shed 2 bases, J shed 6 bases, and the junction held 16 bases outside the gene matches. The CDR3 sequence is 19 residues long. Germline CDR1 reads MDHEN; CDR2 reads SYDVKM.

The rearrangement joins TRBV5-4 to TRBJ2-3, with 9 bases matching TRBD1. Germline lookup yields CDR1 SGHNT and CDR2 YYREEE (reference sequence). The CDR3 totals 18 residues. V lost 4 bases, J lost 3 bases, and 15 bases stayed unmatched. CDR3 sequence reads: CASSPNPRTGVGTDTQYF. The CDR3 DNA reads as TGTGCCAGCAGCCCCAATCCCCGGACAGGGGTAGGTACAGATACGCAGTATTTT.

This sequence joins TRBV11-2 and TRBJ2-5, with no clear D. The V gene lost 1 base and the J gene lost 5 bases, with 11 bases spanning the gap. The CDR3 has 14 residues. Looked up from germline, CDR1 is SGHAT and CDR2 is FQNNGV. CDR3 sequence reads: CASSLGSLQETQYF. Written as DNA, the CDR3 is TGTGCCAGCAGCTTAGGGTCGCTCCAGGAGACCCAGTACTTC.